Each of the 23 T cell receptor beta chains below was sequenced from the same sample in a study of CD8 T cells in Susac syndrome. Random hexamers served to reverse transcribe about 0.5 to 1 ug RNA. TCRdb independently ran MiXCR on the immunoSEQ multiplex PCR reads; one entry per CDR3 protein. The sample holds tens of thousands of distinct CDR3 sequences, approximately 93% seen once. The specimen was CD8+ T cells from PBMCs. The source is a human donor with Susac syndrome.

V is TRBV29-1 and J is TRBJ2-3; the D gene is possibly TRBD2 (5 bases). CDR1 is SQVTM and CDR2 is ANQGSEA in the germline V gene. Trimming shortened V by 4 bases and J by 4 bases, and 15 bases separated the two germline ends. The CDR3 extends over 14 amino acids. The CDR3 nucleotides are TGCAGCGTTGCCGGGAACAGCGGCCCAGATACGCAGTATTTT. Protein: CSVAGNSGPDTQYF.

This clonotype was seen just once. CDR3 amino acids: CASSLLGSRYNEQFF. CDR3 coding DNA: TGTGCCAGCAGTTTACTAGGGTCTCGATACAATGAGCAGTTCTTC. This chain joins TRBV28 and TRBJ2-1; D is unclear. V shed 2 bases and J shed 4 bases, with 12 bases lying between them. Germline loops: CDR1 MDHEN, CDR2 SYDVKM. The CDR3 runs 15 residues.

This rearrangement joins TRBV5-6 to TRBJ1-1; 7 bases match TRBD1. From germline, CDR1 is SGHDT and CDR2 YYEEEE. The CDR3 consists of 16 residues. V dropped 0 bases and J dropped 4; count of bases not matched to a gene: 9. The CDR3 is CASSLAGRGKGTEAFF. The CDR3 region has the DNA TGTGCCAGCAGCTTGGCGGGCAGGGGGAAAGGCACTGAAGCTTTCTTT.

The rearrangement links TRBV10-3 to TRBJ1-1; no clear D gene. Trimming removed 10 bases from V and 5 bases from J, with 17 bases in between. The CDR3 contains 13 residues. Germline CDR1 ENHRY, CDR2 SYGVKD. CDR3 in DNA: TGTGCCACCGCCGTAGGAGGGATAACTGAAGCTTTCTTT. It codes for CATAVGGITEAFF.

The J gene is TRBJ1-1, the V gene TRBV27, with 8 bases aligning to TRBD1. This CDR3 has 14 amino acids. Germline V lookup: CDR1 MNHEY, CDR2 SMNVEV (reference sequence). V dropped 2 bases and J dropped 1; count of bases not matched to a gene: 0. The CDR3 region has the DNA TGTGCCAGCAGTTTAACAGGGGGGAACACTGAAGCTTTCTTT. Translated: CASSLTGGNTEAFF.

The chain recombines TRBV7-6 with TRBJ2-5; a weak D match, TRBD2 (6 bases). V was shortened by 4 bases and J by 5 bases, with 17 bases between the two germline ends. The CDR3 loop spans 15 amino acids. Germline V gives CDR1 SGHVS, CDR2 FNYEAQ. CDR3 sequence (DNA): TGTGCCAGCAGCTCCCCCTCCGGGAGAAGGGAGACCCAGTACTTC. It specifies CASSSPSGRRETQYF. Supplemented by reference TRBV7-6 and TRBJ2-5, the full variable domain reads GAGVSQSPRYKVTKRGQDVALRCDPISGHVSLYWYRQALGQGPEFLTYFNYEAQQDKSGLPNDRFSAERPEGSISTLTIQRTEQRDSAMYRCASSSPSGRRETQYFGPGTRLLVL.

The J gene is TRBJ1-2, the V gene TRBV29-1; 7 nucleotides match TRBD1. The CDR3 is 13 residues long. V lost 0 bases to trimming and J lost 14 bases; unmatched junction nucleotides: 12. CDR1 is SQVTM, CDR2 ANQGSEA, per germline. The CDR3 reads CSVEDRRTGLPTF. CDR3 nucleotides: TGCAGCGTTGAAGATCGAAGGACAGGCCTTCCTACCTTC.

This chain uses TRBV5-6 with TRBJ1-2, with 10 bases lining up with TRBD1. This CDR3 has 15 residues. Germline V lookup: CDR1 SGHDT, CDR2 YYEEEE. V shed 4 bases and J 7 bases; nucleotides not matched to a gene: 10. This CDR3 reads CASSLPWTGGLGYTF. CDR3 nucleotide sequence: TGTGCCAGCAGCCTCCCTTGGACAGGGGGACTTGGCTACACCTTC.

The chain links TRBV7-9 to TRBJ2-7; D may be TRBD2 (5 bases). Germline assignment: CDR1 SEHNR and CDR2 FQNEAQ (reference sequence). The V and J ends lost 5 bases and 3 bases respectively, with 17 bases between them. This CDR3 comprises 15 residues. CDR3 nucleotides: TGTGCCAGCAGCGCAGGACTTTCTATCTTCTACGAGCAGTACTTC. Protein product: CASSAGLSIFYEQYF.

This sequence joins TRBV30 and TRBJ1-2; 7 positions match TRBD1. The V gene end was trimmed by 3 bases and the J gene end by 4 bases; junction bases not matched to a gene: 5. CDR1 is GTSNPN and CDR2 is SVGIG in the germline V gene (reference sequence). The CDR3 is 13 residues long. Here the CDR3 DNA reads TGTGCCTGGAGCCCGGGACAGACCTATGGCTACACCTTC. This translates into CAWSPGQTYGYTF.

This chain joins TRBV5-6 and TRBJ2-6, with D uncertain. The CDR3 contains 15 residues. Per the germline V gene, CDR1 is SGHDT and CDR2 is YYEEEE. V was shortened by 1 base and J by 3 bases, with 8 bases between the two germline ends. CDR3 sequence: CASSLLMLGANVLTF. CDR3 DNA: TGTGCCAGCAGCTTGTTAATGCTTGGGGCCAACGTCCTGACTTTC.

V usage is TRBV4-1 and J usage is TRBJ2-3; D call uncertain. Germline values: CDR1 MGHRA, CDR2 YSYEKL. Trimming shortened V by 1 base and J by 4 bases, and 3 bases separated the two germline ends. This CDR3 has 12 amino acids. Written as DNA, the CDR3 is TGCGCCAGCAGCCAAGGGGCAGATACGCAGTATTTT. It specifies CASSQGADTQYF.

The rearrangement links TRBV6-1 to TRBJ1-1; 10 bases map to TRBD1. J gave up 1 base and V 6 bases, and 8 bases lay outside the gene matches. Germline CDR1 is MNHNS and CDR2 is SASEGT. The CDR3 length is 16 residues. The CDR3 nucleotides read TGTGCCAGCAGGGTGACAGGGGGCCTTAAGAACACTGAAGCTTTCTTT. The encoded protein is CASRVTGGLKNTEAFF.

This chain connects TRBV20-1 to TRBJ1-1; D gene ambiguous. The germline V gene has CDR1 DFQATT and CDR2 SNEGSKA (reference sequence). CDR3 length: 13 amino acids. Trimming left V 5 bases short and J 3 bases short, with 13 bases between. CDR3 amino acids: CSAPHLEDTEAFF. CDR3 in DNA: TGCAGTGCTCCCCACCTAGAAGACACTGAAGCTTTCTTT.

The chain has TRBV20-1 and TRBJ2-1, with 7 bases identical to TRBD2. This CDR3 spans 15 amino acids. The V and J ends lost 1 base and 4 bases, in that order; junction bases with no gene match: 7. Germline values: CDR1 DFQATT, CDR2 SNEGSKA (reference sequence). CDR3 sequence reads: CSARAIAGPYNEQFF. The CDR3 DNA reads as TGCAGTGCTAGAGCCATAGCGGGTCCGTACAATGAGCAGTTCTTC.

The chain combines TRBV12-5 with TRBJ2-7, with a tentative D call TRBD1 (5 bases). The CDR3 contains 14 residues. V shed 3 bases and J shed 0 bases, with 9 bases lying between them. Germline V gene data show CDR1 as LGHNT and CDR2 as FRNRAP. As DNA, the CDR3 is TGTGCTAGTGGTTTCGAGGACATCTCCTACGAGCAGTACTTC. This gives the protein CASGFEDISYEQYF. The whole variable domain, filled in from reference TRBV12-5 and TRBJ2-7, reads DARVTQTPRHKVTEMGQEVTMRCQPILGHNTVFWYRQTMMQGLELLAYFRNRAPLDDSGMPKDRFSAEMPDATLATLKIQPSEPRDSAVYFCASGFEDISYEQYFGPGTRLTVT.

This chain joins TRBV6-2 or TRBV6-3 and TRBJ1-1, with D perhaps TRBD1 (6 bases). Trimming pared 6 bases from V and 3 bases from J, leaving 14 bases between. The CDR3 runs to 14 residues. Germline V lookup: CDR1 MNHEY, CDR2 SVGEGT. The CDR3 region has the DNA TGTGCCAGCAGCGACCTCAGGGGTGACACTGAAGCTTTCTTT. It yields the protein CASSDLRGDTEAFF.

The chain uses TRBV29-1 and TRBJ2-7; TRBD1 matches 11 bases. Germline V gives CDR1 SQVTM, CDR2 ANQGSEA. With V trimmed by 6 bases and J by 3 bases, 10 bases remained unmatched. This CDR3 is 15 amino acids long. The CDR3: CSVDTTGTGGYEQYF. In DNA, the CDR3 is TGCAGCGTCGACACGACCGGGACAGGGGGCTACGAGCAGTACTTC.

CDR3 region: CASSLDGTSYEQYF. The CDR3 bases are TGTGCCAGCAGTTTAGACGGGACAAGCTACGAGCAGTACTTC. The genes are TRBV12-3 or TRBV12-4 and TRBJ2-7, with a tentative D call TRBD1 (6 bases). This CDR3 is built from 14 residues. Between the trimmed V and J ends, which lost 1 base and 3 bases, there was a span of 10 bases.

The chain links TRBV28 to TRBJ2-1; no clear D. Germline loops: CDR1 MDHEN, CDR2 SYDVKM. CDR3 length equals 13 residues. V lost 6 bases, J lost 4 bases, and 10 bases lay in between. CDR3 in amino acids: CASSPELYNEQFF. The CDR3, as DNA: TGTGCCAGCAGCCCCGAGTTGTACAATGAGCAGTTCTTC.

V gene TRBV4-1 combines with J gene TRBJ2-7, with TRBD1 as a possible D gene (5 bases). In germline, CDR1 is MGHRA, CDR2 YSYEKL. Between the trimmed V and J ends, which lost 3 bases and 2 bases, there was a span of 11 bases. The CDR3 loop spans 14 amino acids. The CDR3 sequence: CASSHPGLPYEQYF. The CDR3, as DNA: TGCGCCAGCAGCCACCCAGGGCTCCCCTACGAGCAGTACTTC.

The chain links TRBV7-2 to TRBJ1-5; D is uncertain. V was cut by 5 bases and J by 4 bases, with 12 bases left in between. This CDR3 has 14 amino acids. The germline CDR1 and CDR2 sequences are SGHTA and FQGNSA. The CDR3 loop reads CASSEPGLNQPQHF. Here the CDR3 DNA reads TGTGCCAGCAGCGAGCCTGGTTTGAATCAGCCCCAGCATTTT. Variable domain in full (rest from reference TRBV7-2 and TRBJ1-5): GAGVSQSPSNKVTEKGKDVELRCDPISGHTALYWYRQSLGQGLEFLIYFQGNSAPDKSGLPSDRFSAERTGGSVSTLTIQRTQQEDSAVYLCASSEPGLNQPQHFGDGTRLSIL.

The chain combines TRBV12-3 or TRBV12-4 with TRBJ1-5, with a tentative D call TRBD1 (6 bases). Trimming stripped 1 base from V and 6 bases from J, with 7 bases between. CDR3 size: 13 residues. The DNA of the CDR3 is TGTGCCAGCAGTTTAGGGGGGCGTCAGCCCCAGCATTTT. Translation gives CASSLGGRQPQHF.